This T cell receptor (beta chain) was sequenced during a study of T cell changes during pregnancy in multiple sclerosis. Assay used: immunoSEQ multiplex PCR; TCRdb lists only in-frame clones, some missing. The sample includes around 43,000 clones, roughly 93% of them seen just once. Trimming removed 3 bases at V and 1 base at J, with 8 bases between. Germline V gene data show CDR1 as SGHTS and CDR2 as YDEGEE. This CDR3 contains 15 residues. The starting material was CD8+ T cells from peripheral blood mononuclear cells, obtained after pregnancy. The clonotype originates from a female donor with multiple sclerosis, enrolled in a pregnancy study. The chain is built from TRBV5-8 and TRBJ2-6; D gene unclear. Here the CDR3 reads CASSSVHSGANVLTF. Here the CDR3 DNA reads TGTGCCAGCAGCTCGGTGCATTCTGGGGCCAACGTCCTGACTTTC.